The clone carrying this T cell receptor beta chain was picked up a small number of times. Antigen unknown. The entry originates in a study of CD8 T cells in ankylosing spondylitis. The CDR3 is 14 residues long. The V gene end was trimmed by 3 bases and the J gene end by 5 bases; junction bases not matched to a gene: 6. Germline assignment: CDR1 MRHNA and CDR2 SNTAGT. Study-level results: Fewer than 10 highly homologous variants made up a TCR beta motif that seemed to typify ankylosing spondylitis blood. The authors reported significant enrichment of disease-linked clones in matched ankylosing spondylitis synovial fluid. In the blood and synovial fluid of reactive arthritis, some motif variants had been previously reported.

Each TCR beta library was made by quantitative 5'-RACE that incorporated molecular barcodes. TCRdb passed the 5' RACE reads through MiXCR, listing each CDR3 protein once. The sample records 150,000 to 200,000 distinct CDR3 sequences, 9.5% to 15% being singletons. The sequencing input was blood, either unsorted or a sorted T cell fraction (not recorded which). The TCR originated in a male donor with ankylosing spondylitis or in good health (not recorded which). The chain links TRBV6-4 to TRBJ1-1; 7 bases are shared with TRBD1. The CDR3 DNA follows: TGTGCCAGCAGTGAGGCAGGGGGTGGTACTGAAGCTTTCTTT. Amino acids: CASSEAGGGTEAFF.